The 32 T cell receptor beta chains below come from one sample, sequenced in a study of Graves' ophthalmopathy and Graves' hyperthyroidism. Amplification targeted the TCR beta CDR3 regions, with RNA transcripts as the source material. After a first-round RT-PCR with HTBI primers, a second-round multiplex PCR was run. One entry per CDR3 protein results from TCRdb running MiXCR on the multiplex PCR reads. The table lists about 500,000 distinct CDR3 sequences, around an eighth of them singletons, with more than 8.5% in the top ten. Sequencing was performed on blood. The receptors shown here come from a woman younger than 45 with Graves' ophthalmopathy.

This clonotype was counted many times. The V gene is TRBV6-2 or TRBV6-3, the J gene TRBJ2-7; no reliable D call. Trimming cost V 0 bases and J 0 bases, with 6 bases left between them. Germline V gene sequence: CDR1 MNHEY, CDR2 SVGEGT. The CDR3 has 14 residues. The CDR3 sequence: CASSYSQVSYEQYF. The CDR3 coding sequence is TGTGCCAGCAGTTACTCTCAGGTCTCCTACGAGCAGTACTTC.

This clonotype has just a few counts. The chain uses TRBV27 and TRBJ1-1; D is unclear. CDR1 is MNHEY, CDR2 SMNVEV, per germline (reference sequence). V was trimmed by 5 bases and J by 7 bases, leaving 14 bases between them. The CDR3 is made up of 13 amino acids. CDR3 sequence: CASSPSSAIEAFF. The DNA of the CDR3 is TGTGCCAGCAGTCCCAGTAGCGCCATTGAAGCTTTCTTT.

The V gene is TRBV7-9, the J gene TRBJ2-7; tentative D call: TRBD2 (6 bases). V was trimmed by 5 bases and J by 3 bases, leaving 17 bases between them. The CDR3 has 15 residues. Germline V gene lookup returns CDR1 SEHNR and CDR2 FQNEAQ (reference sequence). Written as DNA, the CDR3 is TGTGCCAGCAGCCCACCGTGGGGGGTCGGCTACGAGCAGTACTTC. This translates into CASSPPWGVGYEQYF. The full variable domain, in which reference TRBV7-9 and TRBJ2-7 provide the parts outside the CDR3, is DTGVSQNPRHKITKRGQNVTFRCDPISEHNRLYWYRQTLGQGPEFLTYFQNEAQLEKSRLLSDRFSAERPKGSFSTLEIQRTEQGDSAMYLCASSPPWGVGYEQYFGPGTRLTVT.

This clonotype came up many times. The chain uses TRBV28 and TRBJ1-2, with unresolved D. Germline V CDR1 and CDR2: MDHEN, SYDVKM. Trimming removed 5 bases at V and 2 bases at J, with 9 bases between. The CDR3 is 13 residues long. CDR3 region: CASSPLGNYGYTF. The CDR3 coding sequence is TGTGCCAGCAGTCCTCTGGGCAACTATGGCTACACCTTC.

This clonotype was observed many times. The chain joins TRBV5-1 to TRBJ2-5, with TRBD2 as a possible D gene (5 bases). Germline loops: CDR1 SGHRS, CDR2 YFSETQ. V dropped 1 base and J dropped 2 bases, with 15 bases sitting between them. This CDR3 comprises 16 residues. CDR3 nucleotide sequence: TGCGCCAGCAGCTTGTTTGCTACGGGCGGGCAAGAGACCCAGTACTTC. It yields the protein CASSLFATGGQETQYF.

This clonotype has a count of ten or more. This CDR3 reads CASSRFDSQGGGYTF. The CDR3 nucleotides are TGTGCCAGCAGTCGATTCGACAGCCAAGGGGGCGGCTACACCTTC. This chain uses TRBV6-1 with TRBJ1-2; 7 bases match TRBD1. The CDR3 extends over 15 amino acids. The ends lost 5 bases at V and 8 bases at J; junction bases unmatched: 14. The germline V gene has CDR1 MNHNS and CDR2 SASEGT.

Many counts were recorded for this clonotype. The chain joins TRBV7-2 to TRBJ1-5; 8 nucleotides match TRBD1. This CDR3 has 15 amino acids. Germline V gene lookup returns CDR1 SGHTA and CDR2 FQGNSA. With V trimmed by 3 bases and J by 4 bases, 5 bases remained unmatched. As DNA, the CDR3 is TGTGCCAGCAGCTTGAGGACAGGGTATAATCAGCCCCAGCATTTT. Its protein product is CASSLRTGYNQPQHF.

The CDR3 is CAWSVTTQGQPQHF. For the CDR3, the DNA is TGTGCCTGGAGTGTAACTACACAGGGTCAGCCCCAGCATTTT. The V and J genes are TRBV30 and TRBJ1-5; a weak D match, TRBD1 (6 bases). This CDR3 is built from 14 residues. Germline CDR1 is GTSNPN and CDR2 is SVGIG (reference sequence). The V end was cut by 0 bases, the J end by 6 bases, with 12 bases between.

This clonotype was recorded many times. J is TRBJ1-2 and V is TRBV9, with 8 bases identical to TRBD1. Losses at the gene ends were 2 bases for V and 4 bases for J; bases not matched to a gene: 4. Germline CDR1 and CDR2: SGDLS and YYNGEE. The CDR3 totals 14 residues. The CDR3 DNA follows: TGTGCCAGCAGCGTTTCCGGGACAGGCTATGGCTACACCTTC. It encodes CASSVSGTGYGYTF. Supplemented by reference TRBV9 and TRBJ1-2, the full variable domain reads DSGVTQTPKHLITATGQRVTLRCSPRSGDLSVYWYQQSLDQGLQFLIQYYNGEERAKGNILERFSAQQFPDLHSELNLSSLELGDSALYFCASSVSGTGYGYTFGSGTRLTVV.

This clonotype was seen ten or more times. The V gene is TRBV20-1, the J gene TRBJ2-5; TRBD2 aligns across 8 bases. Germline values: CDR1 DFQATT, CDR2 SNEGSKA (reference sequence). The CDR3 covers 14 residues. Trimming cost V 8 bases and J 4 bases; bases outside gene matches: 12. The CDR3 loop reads CSLEGFGRGETQYF. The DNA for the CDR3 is TGCAGTTTAGAGGGGTTCGGGAGGGGAGAGACCCAGTACTTC.

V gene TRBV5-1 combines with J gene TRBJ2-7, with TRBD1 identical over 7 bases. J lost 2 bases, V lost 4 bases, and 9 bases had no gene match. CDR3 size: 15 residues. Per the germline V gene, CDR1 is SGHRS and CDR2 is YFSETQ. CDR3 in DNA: TGCGCCAGCAGCCCAGTCAAGGGACAGACCTACGAGCAGTACTTC. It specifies CASSPVKGQTYEQYF.

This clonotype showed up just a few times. As DNA, the CDR3 is TGTGCCAGCAGTTACTTACTAGCCGGAGAGACCCAGTACTTC. Encoded protein: CASSYLLAGETQYF. The rearrangement uses TRBV6-2 or TRBV6-3 and TRBJ2-5; perhaps TRBD2 as D (6 bases). The germline CDR1 and CDR2 sequences are MNHEY and SVGEGT. The CDR3 consists of 14 residues. Trimming removed 1 base from V and 4 bases from J, with 10 bases in between.

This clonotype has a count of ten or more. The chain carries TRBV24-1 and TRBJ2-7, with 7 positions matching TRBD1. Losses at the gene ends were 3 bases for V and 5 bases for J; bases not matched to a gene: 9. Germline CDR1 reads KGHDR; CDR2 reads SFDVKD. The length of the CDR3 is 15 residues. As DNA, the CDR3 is TGTGCCACCAGTGATCGACAGGGTTACCGACACGAGCAGTACTTC. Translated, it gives CATSDRQGYRHEQYF.

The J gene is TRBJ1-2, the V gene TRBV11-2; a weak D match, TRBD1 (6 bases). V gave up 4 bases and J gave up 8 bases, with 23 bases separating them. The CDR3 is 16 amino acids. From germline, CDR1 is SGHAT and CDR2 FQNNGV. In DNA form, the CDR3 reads TGTGCCAGCAGCTATACCGGGACCGAGGGGGTAGGGGGCTACACCTTC. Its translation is CASSYTGTEGVGGYTF.

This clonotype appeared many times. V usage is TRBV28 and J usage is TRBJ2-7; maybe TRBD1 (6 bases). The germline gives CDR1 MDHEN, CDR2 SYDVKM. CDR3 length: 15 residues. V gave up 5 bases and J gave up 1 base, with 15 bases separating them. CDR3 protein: CASSAHGDTSYEQYF. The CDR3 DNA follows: TGTGCCAGCAGTGCCCATGGGGACACATCCTACGAGCAGTACTTC.

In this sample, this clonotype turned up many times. The CDR3 nucleotides are TGTGCCAGCAGTGGAGGGGATCAGCCCCAGCATTTT. Its translation is CASSGGDQPQHF. The V call is TRBV12-3 or TRBV12-4, the J call TRBJ1-5; D might be TRBD1 (5 bases). Trimming took off 5 bases at V and 5 bases at J, with 7 bases between the two ends. This CDR3 contains 12 residues.

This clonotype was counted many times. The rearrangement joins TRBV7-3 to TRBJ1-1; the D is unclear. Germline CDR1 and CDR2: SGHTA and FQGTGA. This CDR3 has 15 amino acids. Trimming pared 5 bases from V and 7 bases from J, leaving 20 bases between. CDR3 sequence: CASSLAYGSVGEAFF. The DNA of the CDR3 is TGTGCCAGCAGCCTAGCGTACGGCTCTGTAGGTGAAGCTTTCTTT.

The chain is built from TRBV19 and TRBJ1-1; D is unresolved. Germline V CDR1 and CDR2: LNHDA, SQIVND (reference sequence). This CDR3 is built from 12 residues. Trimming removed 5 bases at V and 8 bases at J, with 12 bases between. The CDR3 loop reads CASSGLDEEAFF. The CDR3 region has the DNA TGTGCCAGTAGTGGCCTCGACGAAGAAGCTTTCTTT.

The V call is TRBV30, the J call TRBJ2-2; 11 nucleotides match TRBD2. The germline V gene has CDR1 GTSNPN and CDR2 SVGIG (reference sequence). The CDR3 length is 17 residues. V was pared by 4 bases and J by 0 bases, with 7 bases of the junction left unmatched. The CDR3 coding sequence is TGTGCCTGGACCATCGCACTAGCGGGGGCGAACACCGGGGAGCTGTTTTTT. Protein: CAWTIALAGANTGELFF.

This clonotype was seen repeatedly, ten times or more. CDR3 coding DNA: TGTGCCAGCAGAACAACAGGTATGAACACTGAAGCTTTCTTT. This codes for CASRTTGMNTEAFF. The chain has TRBV12-3 or TRBV12-4 and TRBJ1-1; TRBD1 might be the D (5 bases). The CDR3 is 14 residues long. Trimming shortened V by 6 bases and J by 0 bases, and 11 bases separated the two germline ends.

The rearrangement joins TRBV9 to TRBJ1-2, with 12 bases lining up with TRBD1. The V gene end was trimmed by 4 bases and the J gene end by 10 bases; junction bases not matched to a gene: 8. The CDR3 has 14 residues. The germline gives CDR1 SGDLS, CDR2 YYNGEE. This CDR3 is CASSLTGTGGDYTF. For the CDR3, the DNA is TGTGCCAGCAGCCTGACCGGGACAGGGGGCGACTACACCTTC.

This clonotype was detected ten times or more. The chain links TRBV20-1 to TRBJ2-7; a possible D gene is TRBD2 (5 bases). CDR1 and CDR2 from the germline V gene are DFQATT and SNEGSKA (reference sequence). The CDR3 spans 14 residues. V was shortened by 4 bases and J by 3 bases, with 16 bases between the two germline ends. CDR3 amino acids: CSATEGGSNYEQYF. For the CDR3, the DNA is TGCAGTGCTACCGAGGGCGGCAGCAACTACGAGCAGTACTTC.

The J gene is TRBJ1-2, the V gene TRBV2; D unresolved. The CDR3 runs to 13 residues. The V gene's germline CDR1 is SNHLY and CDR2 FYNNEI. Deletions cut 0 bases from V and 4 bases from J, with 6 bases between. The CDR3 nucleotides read TGTGCCAGCAGTGAAGCGCCGCGCTATGGCTACACCTTC. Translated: CASSEAPRYGYTF.

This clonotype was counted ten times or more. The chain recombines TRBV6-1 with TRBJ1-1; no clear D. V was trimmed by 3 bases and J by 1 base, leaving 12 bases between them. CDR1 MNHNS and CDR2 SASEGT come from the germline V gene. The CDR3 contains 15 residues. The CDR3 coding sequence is TGTGCCAGCAGTGATGCGGCTTCTGAGAACACTGAAGCTTTCTTT. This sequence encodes CASSDAASENTEAFF.

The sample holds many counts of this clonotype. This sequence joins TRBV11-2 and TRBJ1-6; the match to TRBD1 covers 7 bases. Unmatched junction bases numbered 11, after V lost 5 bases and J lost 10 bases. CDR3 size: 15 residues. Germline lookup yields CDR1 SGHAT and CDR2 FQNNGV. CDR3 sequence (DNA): TGTGCCAGCAGCCCTCAGGGGGGAATGTCCTCACCCCTCCACTTT. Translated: CASSPQGGMSSPLHF.

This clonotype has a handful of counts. The CDR3 DNA reads as TGTGCCAGCAGCCAAGATCGGATGCTGACAGCGAACACTGAAGCTTTCTTT. Translating gives CASSQDRMLTANTEAFF. The chain links TRBV3-1 to TRBJ1-1; the D gene is possibly TRBD1 (5 bases). Germline V CDR1 and CDR2: LGHDT, YNNKEL (reference sequence). V lost 0 bases and J lost 1, with 15 bases in between. CDR3 size: 17 residues.

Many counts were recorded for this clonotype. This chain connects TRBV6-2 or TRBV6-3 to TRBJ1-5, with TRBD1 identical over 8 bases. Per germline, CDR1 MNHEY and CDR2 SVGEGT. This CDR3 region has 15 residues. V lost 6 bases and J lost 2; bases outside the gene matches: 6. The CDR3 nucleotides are TGTGCCAGCAGACCCACAGGGGGAGGCAATCAGCCCCAGCATTTT. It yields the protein CASRPTGGGNQPQHF.

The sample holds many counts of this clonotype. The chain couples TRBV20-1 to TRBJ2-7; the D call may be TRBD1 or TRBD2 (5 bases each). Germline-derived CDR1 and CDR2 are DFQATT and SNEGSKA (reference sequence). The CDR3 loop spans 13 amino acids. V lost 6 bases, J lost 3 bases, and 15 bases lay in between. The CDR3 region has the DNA TGCAGTGCGAGGGGCCTCTCAAGCTACGAGCAGTACTTC. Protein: CSARGLSSYEQYF.

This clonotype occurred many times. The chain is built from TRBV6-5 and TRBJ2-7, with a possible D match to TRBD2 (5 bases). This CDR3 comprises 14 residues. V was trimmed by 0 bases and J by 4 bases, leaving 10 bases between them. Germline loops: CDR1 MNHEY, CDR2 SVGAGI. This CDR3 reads CASSYSVGAYEQYF. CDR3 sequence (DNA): TGTGCCAGCAGTTACTCGGTGGGAGCTTACGAGCAGTACTTC.

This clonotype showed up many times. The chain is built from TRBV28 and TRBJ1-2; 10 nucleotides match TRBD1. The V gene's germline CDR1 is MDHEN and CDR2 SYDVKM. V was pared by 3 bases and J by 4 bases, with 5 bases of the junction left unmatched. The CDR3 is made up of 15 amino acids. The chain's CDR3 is CASSLTGGIIYGYTF. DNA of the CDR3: TGTGCCAGCAGTTTGACAGGGGGCATCATCTATGGCTACACCTTC.

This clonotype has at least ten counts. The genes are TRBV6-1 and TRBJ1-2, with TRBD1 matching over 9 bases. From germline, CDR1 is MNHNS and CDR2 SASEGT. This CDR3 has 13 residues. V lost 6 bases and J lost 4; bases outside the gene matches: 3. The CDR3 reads CASRPGQGYGYTF. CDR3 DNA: TGTGCCAGCAGGCCGGGACAGGGCTATGGCTACACCTTC.

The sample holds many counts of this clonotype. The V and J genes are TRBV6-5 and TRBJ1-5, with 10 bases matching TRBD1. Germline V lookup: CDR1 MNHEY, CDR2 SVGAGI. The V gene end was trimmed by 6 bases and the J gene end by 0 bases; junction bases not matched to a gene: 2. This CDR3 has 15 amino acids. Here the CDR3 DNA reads TGTGCCAGCAGACGGACAGGGGGTAGCAATCAGCCCCAGCATTTT. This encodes CASRRTGGSNQPQHF.